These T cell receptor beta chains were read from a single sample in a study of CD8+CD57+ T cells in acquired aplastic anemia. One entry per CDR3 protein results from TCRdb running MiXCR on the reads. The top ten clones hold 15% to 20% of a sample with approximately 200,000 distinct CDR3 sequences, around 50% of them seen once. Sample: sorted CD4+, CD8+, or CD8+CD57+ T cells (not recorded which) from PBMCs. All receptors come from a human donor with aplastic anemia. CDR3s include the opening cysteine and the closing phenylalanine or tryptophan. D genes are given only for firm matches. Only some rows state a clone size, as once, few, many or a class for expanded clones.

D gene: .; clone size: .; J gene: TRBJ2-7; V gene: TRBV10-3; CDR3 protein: CAISQDYEQYF; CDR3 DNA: TGTGCCATCAGCCAGGACTACGAGCAGTACTTC
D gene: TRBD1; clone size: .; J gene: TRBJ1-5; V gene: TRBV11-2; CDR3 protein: CASRTGQGHQPQHF; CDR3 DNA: TGTGCCAGCAGAACGGGACAGGGCCATCAGCCCCAGCATTTT
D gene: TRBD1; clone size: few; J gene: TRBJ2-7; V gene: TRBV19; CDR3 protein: CASSPRQGGVEQYF; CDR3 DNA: TGTGCCAGTAGTCCCCGACAGGGGGGCGTCGAGCAGTACTTC
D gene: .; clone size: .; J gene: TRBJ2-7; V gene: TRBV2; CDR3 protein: CASSARFSSYEQYF; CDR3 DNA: TGTGCCAGCAGCGCTCGCTTCAGCTCCTACGAGCAGTACTTC
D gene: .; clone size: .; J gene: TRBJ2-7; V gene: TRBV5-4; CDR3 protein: CASSPGTTPEQYF; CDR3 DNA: TGTGCCAGCAGCCCCGGGACCACTCCCGAGCAGTACTTC
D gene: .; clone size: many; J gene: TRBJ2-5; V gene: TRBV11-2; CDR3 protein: CASSFQGGVGETQYF; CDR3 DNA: TGTGCCAGCAGCTTCCAGGGGGGGGTTGGAGAGACCCAGTACTTC
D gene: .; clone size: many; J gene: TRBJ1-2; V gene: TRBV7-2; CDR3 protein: CASSLDAQTHTGRGYTF; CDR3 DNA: TGTGCCAGCAGCTTAGATGCCCAGACTCATACGGGTCGGGGCTACACCTTC
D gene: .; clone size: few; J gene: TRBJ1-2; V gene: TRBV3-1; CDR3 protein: CASSQDFTGSKGYTF; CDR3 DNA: TGTGCCAGCAGCCAAGACTTCACAGGGTCAAAAGGCTACACCTTC
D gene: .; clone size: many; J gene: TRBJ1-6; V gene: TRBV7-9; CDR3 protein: CASSLAAGTSSPLHF; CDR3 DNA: TGTGCCAGCAGCTTAGCGGCAGGTACTAGCTCACCCCTCCACTTT
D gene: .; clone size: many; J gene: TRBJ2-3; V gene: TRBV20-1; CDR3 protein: CSADTETSTDTQYF; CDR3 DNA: TGCAGTGCTGACACAGAGACTAGCACAGATACGCAGTATTTT
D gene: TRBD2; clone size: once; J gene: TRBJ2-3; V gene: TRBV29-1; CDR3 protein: CSASGGSDTQYF; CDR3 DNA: TGCAGCGCCTCGGGAGGCTCAGATACGCAGTATTTT
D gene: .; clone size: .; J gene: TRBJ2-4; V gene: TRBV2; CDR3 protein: CASSEGRRGASRVKNIQYF; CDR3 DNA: TGTGCCAGCAGTGAGGGCCGCAGGGGGGCGAGTAGGGTCAAAAACATTCAGTACTTC
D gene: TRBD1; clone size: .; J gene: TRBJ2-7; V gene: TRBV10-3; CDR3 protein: CAISVGTGEQYF; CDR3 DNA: TGTGCCATCAGTGTGGGGACAGGCGAGCAGTACTTC
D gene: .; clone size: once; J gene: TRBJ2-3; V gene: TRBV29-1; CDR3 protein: CSVAPRADTQYF; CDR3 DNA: TGCAGCGTTGCCCCCCGGGCAGATACGCAGTATTTT
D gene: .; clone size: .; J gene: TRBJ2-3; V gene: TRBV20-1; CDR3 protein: CSATPLQGRTDTQYF; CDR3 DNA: TGCAGTGCTACGCCTTTACAGGGACGCACAGATACGCAGTATTTT
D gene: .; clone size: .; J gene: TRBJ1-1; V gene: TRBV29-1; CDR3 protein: CSSLLNTEAFF; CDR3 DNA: TGCAGCTCGCTGCTGAACACTGAAGCTTTCTTT
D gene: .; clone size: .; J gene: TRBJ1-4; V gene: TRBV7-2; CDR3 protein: CASSLARTNEKLFF; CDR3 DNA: TGTGCCAGCAGCTTAGCCAGGACTAATGAAAAACTGTTTTTT
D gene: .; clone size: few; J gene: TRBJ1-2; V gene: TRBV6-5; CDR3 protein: CASSTSGRGYGYTF; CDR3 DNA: TGTGCCAGCAGTACTTCAGGGCGCGGGTATGGCTACACCTTC
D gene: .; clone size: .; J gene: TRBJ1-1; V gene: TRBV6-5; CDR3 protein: CASSPRTTGRTEALF; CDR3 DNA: TGTGCCAGCAGCCCCCGGACAACCGGGCGGACTGAAGCTCTCTTC
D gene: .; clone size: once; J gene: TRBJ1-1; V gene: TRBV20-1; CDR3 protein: CSAILQVAAFF; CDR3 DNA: TGCAGTGCTATATTACAGGTTGCAGCTTTCTTT
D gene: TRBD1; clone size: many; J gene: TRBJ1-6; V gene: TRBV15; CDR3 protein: CATSRARTGSSPLHF; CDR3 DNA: TGTGCCACCAGCAGAGCGCGGACAGGGAGTTCACCCCTCCACTTT
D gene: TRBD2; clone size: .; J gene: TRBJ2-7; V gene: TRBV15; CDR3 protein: CATSNAGTRYYEQYF; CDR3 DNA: TGTGCCACCAGCAATGCCGGGACTAGGTACTACGAGCAGTACTTC
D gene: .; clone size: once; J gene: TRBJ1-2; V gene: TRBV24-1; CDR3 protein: CASPPRDYGYTF; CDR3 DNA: TGTGCCTCCCCGCCCCGTGATTATGGCTACACCTTC
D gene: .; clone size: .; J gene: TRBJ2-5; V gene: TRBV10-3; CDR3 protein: CAISDLKETQYF; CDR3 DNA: TGTGCCATCAGTGACTTGAAAGAGACCCAGTACTTC
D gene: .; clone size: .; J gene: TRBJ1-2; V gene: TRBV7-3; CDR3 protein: CASSLWGGAGYTF; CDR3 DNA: TGTGCCAGCAGCCTTTGGGGTGGGGCAGGCTACACCTTC
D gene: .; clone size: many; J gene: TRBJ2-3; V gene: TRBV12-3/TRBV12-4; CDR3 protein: CASSFYSSTQYF; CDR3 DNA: TGTGCCAGCAGTTTCTACTCCTCTACGCAGTATTTT
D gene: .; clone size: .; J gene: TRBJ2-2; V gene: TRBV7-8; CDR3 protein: CASSHSNTGELFF; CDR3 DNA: TGTGCCAGCAGCCACTCGAACACCGGGGAGCTGTTTTTT
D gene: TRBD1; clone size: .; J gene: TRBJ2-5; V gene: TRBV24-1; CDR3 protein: CATSDLLTGGETQYF; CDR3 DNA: TGTGCCACCAGTGATTTGTTGACAGGGGGAGAGACCCAGTACTTC
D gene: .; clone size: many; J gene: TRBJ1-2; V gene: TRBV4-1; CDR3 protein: CASSQPGQANYGYTF; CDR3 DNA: TGCGCCAGCAGCCAACCGGGACAAGCTAACTATGGCTACACCTTC
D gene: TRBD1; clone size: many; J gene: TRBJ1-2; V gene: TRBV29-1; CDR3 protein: CSVEMGQISKGYTF; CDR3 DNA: TGCAGCGTTGAGATGGGACAGATATCCAAAGGCTACACCTTC
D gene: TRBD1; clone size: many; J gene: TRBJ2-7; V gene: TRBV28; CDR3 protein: CASRTGGPSYEQYF; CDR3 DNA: TGTGCCAGCAGGACAGGGGGCCCTTCCTACGAGCAGTACTTC
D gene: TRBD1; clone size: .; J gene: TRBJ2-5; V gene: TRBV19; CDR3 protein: CASSRGQGLPETQYF; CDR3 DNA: TGTGCCAGTAGTAGGGGACAGGGATTGCCAGAGACCCAGTACTTC
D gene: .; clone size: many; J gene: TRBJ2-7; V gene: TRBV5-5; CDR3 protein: CASSLLGGFSYEQYF; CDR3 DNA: TGTGCCAGCAGCCTGCTGGGGGGCTTCTCCTACGAGCAGTACTTC
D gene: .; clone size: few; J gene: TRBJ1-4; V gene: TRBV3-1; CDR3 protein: CASSRVATNEKLFF; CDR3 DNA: TGTGCCAGCAGCCGAGTTGCAACTAATGAAAAACTGTTTTTT
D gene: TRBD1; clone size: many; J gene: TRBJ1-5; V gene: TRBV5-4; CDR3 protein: CASSLGDRGRFGPQHF; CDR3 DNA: TGTGCCAGCAGCTTAGGTGACAGGGGCCGTTTCGGGCCCCAGCATTTT
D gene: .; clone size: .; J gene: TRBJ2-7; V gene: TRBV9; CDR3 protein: CASSPGVTGSYEQYF; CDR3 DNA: TGTGCCAGCAGCCCGGGGGTGACAGGGTCCTACGAGCAGTACTTC
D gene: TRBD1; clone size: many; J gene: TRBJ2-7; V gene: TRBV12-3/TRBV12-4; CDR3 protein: CASGRDRDYEQYF; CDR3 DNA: TGTGCCAGCGGCCGGGACAGGGACTACGAGCAGTACTTC
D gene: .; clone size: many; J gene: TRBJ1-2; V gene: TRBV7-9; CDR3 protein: CASSLGVTTYGYTF; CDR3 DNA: TGTGCCAGCAGCTTAGGAGTCACCACTTATGGCTACACCTTC
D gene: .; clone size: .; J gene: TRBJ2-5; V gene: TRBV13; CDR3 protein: CASSQTPSLQTQYF; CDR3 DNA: TGTGCCAGCAGTCAAACGCCTAGTTTGCAGACCCAGTACTTC